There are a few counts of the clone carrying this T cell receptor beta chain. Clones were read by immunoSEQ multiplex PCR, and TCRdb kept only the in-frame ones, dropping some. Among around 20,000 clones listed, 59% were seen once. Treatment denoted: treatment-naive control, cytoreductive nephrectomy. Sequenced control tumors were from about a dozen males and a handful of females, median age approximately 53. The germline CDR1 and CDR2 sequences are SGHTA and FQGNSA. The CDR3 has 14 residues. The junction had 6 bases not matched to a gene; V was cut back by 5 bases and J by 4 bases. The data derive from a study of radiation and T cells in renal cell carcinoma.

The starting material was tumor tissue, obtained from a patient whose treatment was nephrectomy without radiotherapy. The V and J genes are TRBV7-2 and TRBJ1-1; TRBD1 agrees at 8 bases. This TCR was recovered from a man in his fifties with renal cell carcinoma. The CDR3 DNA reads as TGTGCCAGCAGCCTACAAACAGGGGGCACTGAAGCTTTCTTT. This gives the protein CASSLQTGGTEAFF.